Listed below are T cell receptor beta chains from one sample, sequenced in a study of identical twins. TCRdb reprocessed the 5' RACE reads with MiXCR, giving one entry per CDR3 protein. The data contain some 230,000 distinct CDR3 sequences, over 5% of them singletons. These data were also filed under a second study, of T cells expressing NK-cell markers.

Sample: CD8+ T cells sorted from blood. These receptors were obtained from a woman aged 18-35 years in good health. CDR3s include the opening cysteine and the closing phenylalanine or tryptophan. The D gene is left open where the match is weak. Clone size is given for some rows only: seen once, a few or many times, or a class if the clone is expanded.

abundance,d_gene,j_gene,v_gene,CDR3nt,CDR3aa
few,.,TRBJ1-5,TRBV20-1,TGCAGTGCCACTGGGGGCATGGCGCCCCAGCATTTT,CSATGGMAPQHF
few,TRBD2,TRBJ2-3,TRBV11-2,TGTGCCAGCAGCTTAGACGGCGGGAGGACAGATACGCAGTATTTT,CASSLDGGRTDTQYF
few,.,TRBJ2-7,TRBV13,TGTGCCAGCAGCTTAGGCGGGAGAACCTACGAGCAGTACTTC,CASSLGGRTYEQYF
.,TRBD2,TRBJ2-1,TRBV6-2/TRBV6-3,TGTGCCAGCAGTTACTCGATCGCGGGAGCCTACAATGAGCAGTTCTTC,CASSYSIAGAYNEQFF
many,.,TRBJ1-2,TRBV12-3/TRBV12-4,TGTGCCAGCAGTTTTCAGGGATTTGAGGATGGCTACACCTTC,CASSFQGFEDGYTF
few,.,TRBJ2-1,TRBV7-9,TGTGCCAGCAGCACAAGGGTTAGCGGTCCATACAATGAGCAGTTCTTC,CASSTRVSGPYNEQFF
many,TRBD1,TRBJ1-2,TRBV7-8,TGTGCCAGCAGCTCACAGGGGGCTAGAGGCTACACCTTC,CASSSQGARGYTF
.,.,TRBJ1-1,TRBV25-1,TGTGCCAGTCGCCGGTTAACTGAAGCTTTCTTT,CASRRLTEAFF
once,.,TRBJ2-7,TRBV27,TGTGCCAGCAGTCCGAATCACGGGACACCATTCATCTACGAGCAGTACTTC,CASSPNHGTPFIYEQYF
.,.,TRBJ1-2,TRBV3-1,TGTGCCAGCGCTCTGGGGTCCGATAATGGCTACACCTTC,CASALGSDNGYTF
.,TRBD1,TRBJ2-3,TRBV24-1,TGTGCCACCGCGACAGGGGAAGAACAAGATACGCAGTATTTT,CATATGEEQDTQYF
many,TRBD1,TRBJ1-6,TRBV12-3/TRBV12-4,TGTGCCAGCAGTTGGGACAGCCGGGGTTCACCCCTCCACTTT,CASSWDSRGSPLHF
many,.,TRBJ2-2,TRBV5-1,TGCGCCAGCAGCTTGGTAGTCGGCGGGCCGATCACCGGGGAGCTGTTTTTT,CASSLVVGGPITGELFF
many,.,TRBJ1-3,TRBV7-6,TGTGCCAGCAGCTCAACGTCGGGGCCCAATAGAAACACCATATATTTT,CASSSTSGPNRNTIYF
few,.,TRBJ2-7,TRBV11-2,TGTGCCAGCACCATAACGAGTAGGACACGAGGGGTCTACGAGCAGTACTTC,CASTITSRTRGVYEQYF
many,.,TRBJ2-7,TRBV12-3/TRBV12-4,TGTGCCAGCAGTCAGTCCTACGAGCAGTACTTC,CASSQSYEQYF
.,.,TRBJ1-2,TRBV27,TGTGCCAGCAGTTTATCGGTTGGAACTAACTATGGCTACACCTTC,CASSLSVGTNYGYTF
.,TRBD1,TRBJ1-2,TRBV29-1,TGCAGCGTTGAGGGGACAGGGTCAAGAGTTTATGGCTACACCTTC,CSVEGTGSRVYGYTF
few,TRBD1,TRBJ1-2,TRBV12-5,TGTGCTAGTGGTTTGCCTACAGGGGAGGGCTACACCTTC,CASGLPTGEGYTF
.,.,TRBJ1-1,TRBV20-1,TGCAGTGCTAGTGATTCCAGGACCATGAACACTGAAGCTTTCTTT,CSASDSRTMNTEAFF
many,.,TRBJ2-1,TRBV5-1,TGCGCCAGCAGCTTGGTAGGGGCCTACAATGAGCAGTTCTTC,CASSLVGAYNEQFF
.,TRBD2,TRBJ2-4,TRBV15,TGTGCCACCAGCAGAGAACGGGGGGGAAACATTCAGTACTTC,CATSRERGGNIQYF
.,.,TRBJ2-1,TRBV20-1,TGCAGTGTTATACTGGGGGATGAGCAGTTCTTC,CSVILGDEQFF
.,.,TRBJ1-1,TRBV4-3,TGCGCCAGCAGCCAAGATCCCACTGAAGCTTTCTTT,CASSQDPTEAFF
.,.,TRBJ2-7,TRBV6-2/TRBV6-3,TGTGCCAGCAGATCGGCATTCCAGTGGGACGAGCAGTACTTC,CASRSAFQWDEQYF
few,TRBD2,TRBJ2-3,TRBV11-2,TGTGCCAGCAGGAAACTAGCGGGGGGGTTTACAGATACGCAGTATTTT,CASRKLAGGFTDTQYF
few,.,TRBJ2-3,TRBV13,TGTGCCAGCAGCCACCCGGGCCGCACAGATACGCAGTATTTT,CASSHPGRTDTQYF
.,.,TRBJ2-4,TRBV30,TGTGCCTGGAGGGCTAGGGACATTCAGTACTTC,CAWRARDIQYF
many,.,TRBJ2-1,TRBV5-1,TGCGCCAGCAGAGTTCTAGGCTCATCCTACAATGAGCAGTTCTTC,CASRVLGSSYNEQFF
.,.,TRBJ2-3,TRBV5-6,TGTGCCAGCAGCCCTGGTAGCGCTACGCAGTATTTT,CASSPGSATQYF
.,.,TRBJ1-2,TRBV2,TGTGCCAGCATAGATTATGGCTACACCTTC,CASIDYGYTF
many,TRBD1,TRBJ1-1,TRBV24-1,TGTGCCACCCTGACAGGGAAAATAGGGAACACTGAAGCTTTCTTT,CATLTGKIGNTEAFF
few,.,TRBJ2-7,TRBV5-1,TGCGCCAGCAGCCTCATACAAATGACGGACACCTACGAGCAGTACTTC,CASSLIQMTDTYEQYF
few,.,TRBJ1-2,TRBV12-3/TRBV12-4,TGTGCCAGCAGCTGGGGGGGCCGGGATGGCTATGGCTACACCTTC,CASSWGGRDGYGYTF
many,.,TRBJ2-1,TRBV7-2,TGTGCCAGCAGGAGACTACTCTACAATGAGCAGTTCTTC,CASRRLLYNEQFF
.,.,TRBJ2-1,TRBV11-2,TGTGCCAGCATCGTTAGCGAATCAAGGTGGGGCAATGAGCAGTTCTTC,CASIVSESRWGNEQFF
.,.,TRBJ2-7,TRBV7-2,TGTGCCAGCAGCTTAGCAGGCACCGGCGAGCAGTACTTC,CASSLAGTGEQYF
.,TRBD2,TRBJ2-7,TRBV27,TGTGCCAGCAGGTTACCGGGGGGGGGAAACGAGCAGTACTTC,CASRLPGGGNEQYF
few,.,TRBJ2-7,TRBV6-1,TGTGCCAGCAGCTCAATAGCTTTGGGAGACTACGAGCAGTACTTC,CASSSIALGDYEQYF
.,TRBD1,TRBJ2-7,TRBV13,TGTGCCAGCAGCTTAGGCGGACAGGCCCCGTTCTTC,CASSLGGQAPFF
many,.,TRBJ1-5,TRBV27,TGTGCCAGCAGTTTCCCCAATCAGCCCCAGCATTTT,CASSFPNQPQHF
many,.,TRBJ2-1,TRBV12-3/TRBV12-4,TGTGCCAGCAGTTGGGCCGGGTCCTACAATGAGCAGTTCTTC,CASSWAGSYNEQFF
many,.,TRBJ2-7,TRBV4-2,TGTGCCAGCAGCCAAGATAAGCCAAGCTCCTACGAGCAGTACTTC,CASSQDKPSSYEQYF
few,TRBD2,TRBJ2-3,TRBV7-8,TGTGCCAGCAGCTTACCTCGGACTAGCGGGGGGGGCATCCTCACAGATACGCAGTATTTT,CASSLPRTSGGGILTDTQYF
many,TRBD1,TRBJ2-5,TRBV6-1,TGTGCCAGCAGAACACAGGGGAGAGGGGAGACCCAGTACTTC,CASRTQGRGETQYF
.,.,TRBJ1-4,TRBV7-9,TGTGCCAGCAGCGCATCGGAAGGGCGCGACAGAAAACTGTTTTTT,CASSASEGRDRKLFF
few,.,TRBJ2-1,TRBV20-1,TGCAGTGCCCTACTAGAGGGTGAGCAGTTCTTC,CSALLEGEQFF
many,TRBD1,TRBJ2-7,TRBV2,TGTGCCAGCAGTGAGACAGGGGCGGACTACGAGCAGTACTTC,CASSETGADYEQYF
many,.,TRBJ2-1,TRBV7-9,TGTGCCAGCAGCTTAGTAGGAGGGCGTAAAGGGAATGAGCAGTTCTTC,CASSLVGGRKGNEQFF
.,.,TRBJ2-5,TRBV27,TGTGCCAGCAGTGCCGCCAAGGCTCTGGAGACCCAGTACTTC,CASSAAKALETQYF
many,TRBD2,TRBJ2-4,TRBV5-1,TGCGCCAGCAGCTTCCGACTAGCGGGAGCAGTTGACGTTATTCAGTACTTC,CASSFRLAGAVDVIQYF
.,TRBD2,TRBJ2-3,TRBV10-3,TGTGCCATCAGTGAGTGGACTAGCACGACAGATACGCAGTATTTT,CAISEWTSTTDTQYF
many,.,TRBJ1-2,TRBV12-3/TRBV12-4,TGTGCCAGCAGACAAGAAAATGGCTACACCTTC,CASRQENGYTF
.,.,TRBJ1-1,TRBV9,TGTGCCAGCGGAAGGACGGATGAAGCTTTCTTT,CASGRTDEAFF
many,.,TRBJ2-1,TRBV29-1,TGCAGCGTTGTTGGGTCAGGCGGGCCTAGGGAGCAGTTCTTC,CSVVGSGGPREQFF
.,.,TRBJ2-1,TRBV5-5,TGTGCCAGCAGACTGTCGGTCGAGCAGTTCTTC,CASRLSVEQFF
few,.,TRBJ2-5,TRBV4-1,TGCGCCAGCAGCCACCCACTTCGGAGCGTCACGGAGACCCAGTACTTC,CASSHPLRSVTETQYF